A single sample gave rise to the 19 T cell receptor beta chains below, sequenced in a study of OX40 agonist ivuxolimab in advanced cancers. Profiled with immunoSEQ multiplex PCR; TCRdb holds only in-frame clones, not every one. Seen here are some 70,000 clones, 80% observed once, and the top ten hold roughly 8%. Sequenced material: CD4+ or CD8+ T cells sorted from blood, taken in a trial of the OX40 agonist ivuxolimab. All receptors come from an adult with an advanced solid tumor such as melanoma, head and neck, liver or kidney cancer.

V is TRBV5-1 and J is TRBJ2-3, with D uncertain. The CDR3 length is 15 residues. The ends were cut back, 0 bases at V and 0 bases at J, with 8 bases in the middle. Germline V gives CDR1 SGHRS, CDR2 YFSETQ. The CDR3 DNA reads TGCGCCAGCAGCTTGGCGGTAGGTAGCACAGATACGCAGTATTTT. The encoded protein is CASSLAVGSTDTQYF.

CDR3 sequence reads: CASSYARDGNYGYTF. The CDR3 coding sequence is TGTGCCAGCAGTTACGCCAGGGATGGGAACTATGGCTACACCTTC. The chain recombines TRBV6-5 with TRBJ1-2; TRBD1 is a possible D gene (5 bases). This CDR3 contains 15 residues. V gave up 2 bases and J gave up 2 bases, with 12 bases separating them. In germline, CDR1 is MNHEY, CDR2 SVGAGI.

This clone was seen once. This chain links TRBV2 with TRBJ1-1; no clear D gene. Trimming removed 7 bases from V and 4 bases from J, with 16 bases in between. Germline CDR1 reads SNHLY; CDR2 reads FYNNEI. The CDR3 totals 14 residues. CDR3 DNA sequence: TGTGCCAGCATGAGATCTCCCGAAGGCACTGAAGCTTTCTTT. Its translation: CASMRSPEGTEAFF.

J is TRBJ2-7 and V is TRBV12-5, with D perhaps TRBD1 (6 bases). The CDR3 is 15 amino acids. Between the trimmed V and J ends, which lost 2 bases and 1 base, there was a span of 12 bases. Germline-derived CDR1 and CDR2 are LGHNT and FRNRAP. This chain's CDR3 is CASGLSRQESYEQYF. The CDR3 DNA reads as TGTGCTAGTGGTTTGAGCAGACAGGAATCCTACGAGCAGTACTTC. Combining the CDR3 with reference TRBV12-5 and TRBJ2-7 gives the whole variable domain DARVTQTPRHKVTEMGQEVTMRCQPILGHNTVFWYRQTMMQGLELLAYFRNRAPLDDSGMPKDRFSAEMPDATLATLKIQPSEPRDSAVYFCASGLSRQESYEQYFGPGTRLTVT.

This clone was detected only a few times. V is TRBV6-1 and J is TRBJ2-7, with D perhaps TRBD2 (6 bases). V lost 2 bases, J lost 0 bases, and 20 bases lay in between. Germline lookup yields CDR1 MNHNS and CDR2 SASEGT. The CDR3 has 18 amino acids. The chain's CDR3 is CASSERKEGTFASYEQYF. As DNA, the CDR3 is TGTGCCAGCAGTGAACGAAAGGAGGGGACTTTCGCCTCCTACGAGCAGTACTTC.

The chain is built from TRBV7-2 and TRBJ2-5; TRBD2 matches at 8 bases. The end of the DNA fits TRBJ2-7 better, so the J call may be wrong. The CDR3 spans 15 residues. Looked up from germline, CDR1 is SGHTA and CDR2 is FQGNSA. CDR3 protein: CASSLGSAGGYEQYF. CDR3 DNA: TGTGCCAGCAGCTTGGGTTCCGCGGGAGGCTACGAGCAGTACTTC.

The V gene is TRBV29-1, the J gene TRBJ2-5, with TRBD2 as a possible D gene (5 bases). V was clipped by 6 bases and J by 3 bases, with 17 bases between them. The CDR3 runs to 14 residues. CDR1 is SQVTM and CDR2 is ANQGSEA in the germline V gene. CDR3 loop: CSVATPGWEETQYF. In DNA form, the CDR3 reads TGCAGCGTGGCGACACCGGGGTGGGAAGAGACCCAGTACTTC.

This rearrangement joins TRBV7-8 to TRBJ1-5, with 9 bases aligning to TRBD1. In germline, CDR1 is SGHVS, CDR2 FQNEAQ. This CDR3 spans 17 amino acids. Losses at the gene ends were 2 bases for V and 9 bases for J; bases not matched to a gene: 14. The CDR3 loop reads CASSLFSPGQGDPPQHF. The CDR3 DNA reads as TGTGCCAGCAGCTTATTTAGCCCGGGACAGGGTGATCCGCCCCAGCATTTT.

This chain joins TRBV27 and TRBJ1-1; D is unclear. The CDR3 length is 13 residues. The V end was cut by 3 bases, the J end by 3 bases, with 8 bases between. Germline CDR1 MNHEY, CDR2 SMNVEV (reference sequence). The CDR3 DNA sequence: TGTGCCAGCAGTTTCTCCCACCACACTGAAGCTTTCTTT. As protein: CASSFSHHTEAFF.

This rearrangement joins TRBV7-6 to TRBJ2-1; D is tentatively TRBD1 or TRBD2 (5 bases each). The length of the CDR3 is 12 residues. Deletions cut 6 bases from V and 8 bases from J, with 11 bases between. Germline values: CDR1 SGHVS, CDR2 FNYEAQ. The CDR3 protein is CASSHVGDEQFF. The CDR3 DNA reads TGTGCCAGCAGTCACGTGGGGGATGAGCAGTTCTTC.

The gene calls are TRBV7-9 and TRBJ2-1; D possibly matches TRBD1 or TRBD2 (7 bases each). Germline loops: CDR1 SEHNR, CDR2 FQNEAQ (reference sequence). The CDR3 extends over 16 amino acids. Trimming removed 4 bases from V and 7 bases from J, with 20 bases in between. CDR3 in DNA: TGTGCCAGCAGCTGGCCCCAGGGGGGGTCCACAAATGAGCAGTTCTTC. It encodes CASSWPQGGSTNEQFF.

This chain connects TRBV9 to TRBJ1-4, with D possibly TRBD1 on 5 matching bases. Germline CDR1 reads SGDLS; CDR2 reads YYNGEE. This CDR3 region has 15 residues. V was shortened by 1 base and J by 3 bases, with 10 bases between the two germline ends. CDR3 residues: CASSVSRVANEKLFF. DNA of the CDR3: TGTGCCAGCAGCGTATCCAGGGTAGCTAATGAAAAACTGTTTTTT.

The rearrangement joins TRBV5-1 to TRBJ1-6, with 7 bases matching TRBD1. CDR1 SGHRS and CDR2 YFSETQ come from the germline V gene. The CDR3 loop spans 11 amino acids. V lost 7 bases to trimming and J lost 9 bases; unmatched junction nucleotides: 1. CDR3 DNA sequence: TGCGCCAGCGAGGGGGCTTCACCCCTCCACTTT. The encoded protein is CASEGASPLHF.

The sample holds a few counts of this clone. Other DNA sequences in the sample encode the same CDR3. The chain recombines TRBV10-3 with TRBJ1-3; TRBD1 is a possible D gene (6 bases). Trimming cost V 2 bases and J 7 bases, with 12 bases left between them. Per the germline V gene, CDR1 is ENHRY and CDR2 is SYGVKD. CDR3 length equals 14 residues. CDR3 sequence reads: CAISERGPGNTIYF. CDR3 nucleotides: TGTGCCATCAGTGAGCGGGGGCCAGGGAACACCATATATTTT.

V usage is TRBV7-2 and J usage is TRBJ2-1; TRBD1 is a possible D gene (6 bases). This CDR3 spans 18 amino acids. V lost 0 bases to trimming and J lost 2 bases, with 17 bases between them. Germline CDR1 and CDR2: SGHTA and FQGNSA. CDR3 bases: TGTGCCAGCAGCTTAGCCCCACGTCGGGACACGGCCTACAATGAGCAGTTCTTC. As protein: CASSLAPRRDTAYNEQFF. Using reference TRBV7-2 and TRBJ2-1 for the parts outside the CDR3, the full variable domain is GAGVSQSPSNKVTEKGKDVELRCDPISGHTALYWYRQSLGQGLEFLIYFQGNSAPDKSGLPSDRFSAERTGGSVSTLTIQRTQQEDSAVYLCASSLAPRRDTAYNEQFFGPGTRLTVL.

V and J are TRBV5-6 and TRBJ1-1; no definite D call. The V gene lost 0 bases and the J gene lost 4 bases, with 4 bases spanning the gap. Germline V lookup: CDR1 SGHDT, CDR2 YYEEEE. This CDR3 contains 12 residues. CDR3: CASSLGVTEAFF. CDR3 nucleotides: TGTGCCAGCAGCTTGGGGGTCACTGAAGCTTTCTTT.

This chain connects TRBV4-1 to TRBJ1-3; D is undetermined. This CDR3 has 12 amino acids. V lost 6 bases and J 3 bases, leaving 6 bases between the germline ends. Germline V gene lookup returns CDR1 MGHRA and CDR2 YSYEKL. The CDR3 protein is CASRSNGNTIYF. The CDR3 coding sequence is TGCGCCAGCAGATCCAATGGAAACACCATATATTTT.

V gene TRBV28 combines with J gene TRBJ1-5; 10 nucleotides match TRBD1. CDR3 length: 18 residues. Germline CDR1 reads MDHEN; CDR2 reads SYDVKM. With V trimmed by 4 bases and J by 7 bases, 16 bases remained unmatched. This CDR3 is CASSSHQTTGGMAQPQHF. CDR3 in DNA: TGTGCCAGCAGTTCACATCAAACGACAGGGGGCATGGCACAGCCCCAGCATTTT.

This clone came up once. The V gene is TRBV5-6, the J gene TRBJ2-2; 8 positions agree with TRBD2. CDR3 length: 19 amino acids. Trimming cost V 1 base and J 0 bases; bases outside gene matches: 11. Germline-derived CDR1 and CDR2 are SGHDT and YYEEEE. The CDR3 DNA is TGTGCCAGCAGCTTGTTTGGGGTACTAGCGGACGCGAACACCGGGGAGCTGTTTTTT. It translates to CASSLFGVLADANTGELFF.